These 17 T cell receptor beta chains share one sample of origin, sequenced in a study of beta chain features in type 1 diabetes (dated by TCRdb to about 2018). The library was made by the immunoSEQ multiplex PCR assay. The entire amount of isolated RNA was reverse transcribed using the High Capacity cDNA Reverse Transcription Kit, so the sequenced TCRB transcripts were expressed ones. TCRdb carries this immuneACCESS record with in-frame sequences only. Its versions omit some clonotypes, under half of them owing to an unresolved V gene in the studies checked, with the rest unexplained. Here the sample has roughly 700,000 clones; 13% occur a single time. The ten top clones hold 0.022% of the sample. Antigen specificity for these receptors is unknown. The research as a whole found: A moderate but significant shortening of TCRB CDR3 length was observed in type 1 diabetes patients in all four CD4+ subsets.

Sequencing input: naive CD4+ T cells from blood. According to the study, the label for this sample's cell subset or site signals: true naive CD4+ T cells. The receptors stem from a man in his late teens or twenties with type 1 diabetes.

The chain combines TRBV9 with TRBJ1-2; possibly TRBD1 for D (5 bases). This CDR3 contains 14 residues. V shed 3 bases and J shed 8 bases, with 17 bases lying between them. The V gene's germline CDR1 is SGDLS and CDR2 YYNGEE. CDR3 loop: CASSATGTSGGYTF. CDR3 coding DNA: TGTGCCAGCAGCGCAACCGGGACCTCGGGCGGCTACACCTTC.

In its sample, this clone was seen a few times. Additional DNA sequences in this sample encode the identical CDR3. The genes are TRBV30 and TRBJ1-6; D remains ambiguous. V was pared by 0 bases and J by 6 bases, with 3 bases between. Germline values: CDR1 GTSNPN, CDR2 SVGIG (reference sequence). The CDR3 extends over 12 amino acids. CDR3 DNA sequence: TGTGCCTGGAGTGTGGGTAATTCACCCCTCCACTTT. Amino acid sequence: CAWSVGNSPLHF.

This clone was seen only a few times. CDR3 in DNA: TGTGCCAGCAGTTATCATGTGAACACTGAAGCTTTCTTT. Protein sequence: CASSYHVNTEAFF. The chain combines TRBV2 with TRBJ1-1; no firm D call. The CDR3 loop spans 13 amino acids. Germline V gene data show CDR1 as SNHLY and CDR2 as FYNNEI. Trimming took 5 bases from V and 0 from J, leaving 7 bases between them.

Of note for this clone: Additional DNA sequences in this sample encode the identical CDR3. The J gene is TRBJ1-2, the V gene TRBV30, with 7 bases aligning to TRBD1. J was trimmed by 4 bases and V by 1 base; bases with no gene match: 0. This CDR3 spans 12 amino acids. CDR1 and CDR2 (germline): GTSNPN, SVGIG (reference sequence). DNA for the CDR3: TGTGCCTGGAGTGGACAGGGCTATGGCTACACCTTC. Translation gives CAWSGQGYGYTF.

V is TRBV30 and J is TRBJ1-1, with D perhaps TRBD1 (6 bases). The V gene lost 3 bases and the J gene lost 6 bases, with 11 bases spanning the gap. CDR1 and CDR2 from the germline V gene are GTSNPN and SVGIG (reference sequence). The CDR3 is 12 residues long. This CDR3 reads CAWRQGLAEAFF. CDR3 nucleotide sequence: TGTGCCTGGAGGCAGGGGCTGGCTGAAGCTTTCTTT.

V is TRBV7-8 and J is TRBJ1-2; TRBD1 might be the D (5 bases). Per the germline V gene, CDR1 is SGHVS and CDR2 is FQNEAQ. This CDR3 has 13 residues. Trimming took 5 bases from V and 4 from J, leaving 11 bases between them. CDR3 residues: CASSHDSTYGYTF. CDR3 coding DNA: TGTGCCAGCAGCCACGACAGTACCTATGGCTACACCTTC.

The rearrangement links TRBV7-9 to TRBJ2-2; D gene ambiguous. From germline, CDR1 is SEHNR and CDR2 FQNEAQ (reference sequence). The CDR3 length is 14 residues. Trimming took off 1 base at V and 5 bases at J, with 8 bases between the two ends. The DNA for the CDR3 is TGTGCCAGCAGCTTAGGGTACAGAACCGGGGAGCTGTTTTTT. It codes for CASSLGYRTGELFF.

V gene TRBV19 combines with J gene TRBJ1-6, with D unresolved. The germline V gene has CDR1 LNHDA and CDR2 SQIVND (reference sequence). The CDR3 contains 13 residues. Between the trimmed V and J ends, which lost 9 bases and 7 bases, there was a span of 13 bases. The chain's CDR3 is CASQATQNSPLHF. CDR3 bases: TGTGCCAGCCAAGCGACTCAAAATTCACCCCTCCACTTT.

Only a few counts were recorded for this clone. This sequence joins TRBV27 and TRBJ1-2, with 10 bases fitting TRBD1. Germline loops: CDR1 MNHEY, CDR2 SMNVEV (reference sequence). V was clipped by 4 bases and J by 5 bases; unmatched bases: 10. The CDR3 spans 16 residues. The CDR3 bases are TGTGCCAGCAGTTCCTTACCTCCGGGACAGGGGTATGGCTACACCTTC. Protein: CASSSLPPGQGYGYTF.

The V gene is TRBV5-1, the J gene TRBJ2-7; D remains ambiguous. Germline V gives CDR1 SGHRS, CDR2 YFSETQ. The germline V and J ends were trimmed by 3 bases and 4 bases, with 11 bases remaining between them. The CDR3 runs to 13 residues. The CDR3 region is CASSSPDKYEQYF. The CDR3 bases are TGCGCCAGCAGCTCCCCGGATAAGTACGAGCAGTACTTC.

V is TRBV30 and J is TRBJ1-1, with 8 nucleotides matching TRBD1. Trimming removed 1 base from V and 4 bases from J; junction bases left unmatched: 2. The CDR3 runs 13 residues. Germline loops: CDR1 GTSNPN, CDR2 SVGIG (reference sequence). The CDR3 nucleotides are TGTGCCTGGAGTGGGACAGGGCTCACTGAAGCTTTCTTT. Amino acid sequence: CAWSGTGLTEAFF.

This clone was counted between two and nine times. The chain joins TRBV5-4 to TRBJ2-4; D uncertain. Germline values: CDR1 SGHNT, CDR2 YYREEE (reference sequence). There are 15 residues in the CDR3. Trimming took 1 base from V and 4 from J, leaving 12 bases between them. The CDR3, as DNA: TGTGCCAGCAGCTTGAAGGGTAACGCGAAAAACATTCAGTACTTC. This translates into CASSLKGNAKNIQYF.

The chain joins TRBV10-3 to TRBJ2-2; the D gene is possibly TRBD2 (6 bases). The CDR3 consists of 14 residues. CDR1 and CDR2 from the germline V gene are ENHRY and SYGVKD. With 6 bases removed from V and 2 bases from J, the gap between germline ends came to 10 bases. The CDR3 DNA sequence: TGTGCCATCAGGGAGGGCAGAAACACCGGGGAGCTGTTTTTT. This codes for CAIREGRNTGELFF.

Only a few counts were recorded for this clone. The rearrangement uses TRBV15 and TRBJ1-3; TRBD1 aligns across 12 bases. The CDR3 has 15 residues. CDR1 and CDR2 (germline): LNHNV, YYDKDF (reference sequence). The ends lost 9 bases at V and 7 bases at J; junction bases unmatched: 10. The CDR3 sequence is CATGTGGVQWNTIYF. The CDR3 coding sequence is TGTGCCACTGGGACAGGGGGCGTTCAATGGAACACCATATATTTT.

V is TRBV6-5 and J is TRBJ1-6, with TRBD1 matching 7 bases. The germline gives CDR1 MNHEY, CDR2 SVGAGI. J gave up 6 bases and V 6 bases, and 8 bases lay outside the gene matches. This CDR3 contains 15 residues. CDR3 DNA: TGTGCCAGCAGATTACAGGGGAAAGGTAATTCACCCCTCCACTTT. It translates to CASRLQGKGNSPLHF.

The chain joins TRBV11-3 to TRBJ2-7; 9 positions match TRBD1. V lost 3 bases and J lost 3; bases outside the gene matches: 6. Germline V lookup: CDR1 SGHNT, CDR2 YENEEA. The CDR3 runs 15 residues. Here the CDR3 reads CASSLGQGRLYEQYF. The CDR3 region has the DNA TGTGCCAGCAGCTTGGGACAGGGAAGACTCTACGAGCAGTACTTC.

The genes are TRBV5-1 and TRBJ1-5; tentatively, D is TRBD1 (5 bases). This CDR3 contains 16 residues. The germline V and J ends were trimmed by 0 bases and 0 bases, with 10 bases remaining between them. Germline lookup yields CDR1 SGHRS and CDR2 YFSETQ. This CDR3 reads CASSLGGIDSNQPQHF. CDR3 DNA: TGCGCCAGCAGCTTGGGGGGCATAGATAGCAATCAGCCCCAGCATTTT.